The entry below describes one T cell receptor (beta chain). The target antigen is unknown. No DNA is given; TCRdb re-called the 5' RACE reads and lists each CDR3 protein once. This listing includes 150,000 to 180,000 distinct CDR3 sequences. The data belong to a study of T cells expressing NK-cell markers. Study summary: It was sorted CD3+CD56-NKG2C+, CD3+CD56+NKG2C- and CD3+CD56+NKG2C+ T cells that provided the TCR beta repertoires.

General study points: Whether expanded NKG2C+ T cell clones were HCMV specific stayed uncertain.

Germline-derived CDR1 and CDR2 are SEHNR and FQNEAQ (reference sequence). This CDR3 comprises 14 residues. This chain joins TRBV7-9 and TRBJ2-1; with no DNA, the TCRdb D assignment of TRBD2 cannot be verified. Sequencing used blood T cells: a sorted CD56 or NKG2C T cell subset, CD4+ or CD8+ T cells, or bulk PBMC T cells (not recorded which). The receptor's source is a woman in her forties or fifties in good health. This CDR3 is CASSMSGLLGEQFF.